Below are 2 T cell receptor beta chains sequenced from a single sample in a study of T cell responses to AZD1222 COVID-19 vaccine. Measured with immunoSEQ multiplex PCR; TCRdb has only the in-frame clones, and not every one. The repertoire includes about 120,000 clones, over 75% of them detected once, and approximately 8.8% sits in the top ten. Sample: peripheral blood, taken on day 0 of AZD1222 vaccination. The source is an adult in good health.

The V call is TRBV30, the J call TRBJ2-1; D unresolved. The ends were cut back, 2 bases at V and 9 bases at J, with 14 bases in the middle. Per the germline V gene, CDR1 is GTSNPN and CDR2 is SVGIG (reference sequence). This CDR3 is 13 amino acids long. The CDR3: CAWSFPIQREQFF. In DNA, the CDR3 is TGTGCCTGGAGTTTTCCTATTCAGCGTGAGCAGTTCTTC.

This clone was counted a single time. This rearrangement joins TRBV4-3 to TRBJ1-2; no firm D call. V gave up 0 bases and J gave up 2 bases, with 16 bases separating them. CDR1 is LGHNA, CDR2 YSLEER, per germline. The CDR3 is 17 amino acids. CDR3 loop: CASSQDTGGAGNYGYTF. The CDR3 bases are TGCGCCAGCAGCCAAGATACGGGAGGAGCGGGGAACTATGGCTACACCTTC.